These 30 T cell receptor beta chains share one sample of origin, sequenced in a study of blood T cell repertoires in COVID-19. Libraries were prepared by immunoSEQ multiplex PCR; TCRdb keeps only in-frame clonotypes and omits some of them. The table has about 26,000 clones, approximately 80% seen once. Sequenced: peripheral blood. These receptors all stem from a human donor in a cohort sampled during active COVID-19.

CDR3 sequence (DNA): TGTGCCAGCAGTGAGGGGCAGGGAAACTATGGCTACACCTTC. It is translated as CASSEGQGNYGYTF. This chain uses TRBV6-4 with TRBJ1-2, with D maybe TRBD1 (5 bases). CDR1 MRHNA and CDR2 SNTAGT come from the germline V gene. This CDR3 contains 14 residues. V was clipped by 3 bases and J by 2 bases, with 10 bases between them.

The chain joins TRBV6-1 to TRBJ2-7; tentative D call: TRBD2 (6 bases). The CDR3 is 14 amino acids. V was cut by 3 bases and J by 2 bases, with 11 bases left in between. In germline, CDR1 is MNHNS, CDR2 SASEGT. The CDR3 reads CASSEGLPPYEQYF. The CDR3 DNA reads TGTGCCAGCAGTGAGGGACTTCCTCCCTACGAGCAGTACTTC.

The chain is built from TRBV4-1 and TRBJ2-3; 10 bases match TRBD2. V shed 6 bases, J shed 2 bases, and the junction held 11 bases outside the gene matches. This CDR3 is built from 17 residues. Per germline, CDR1 MGHRA and CDR2 YSYEKL. This CDR3 reads CASSSIAGGVNTDTQYF. In DNA form, the CDR3 reads TGCGCCAGCAGTTCTATAGCGGGGGGCGTAAACACAGATACGCAGTATTTT.

The V gene is TRBV5-4, the J gene TRBJ1-1; perhaps TRBD1 as D (6 bases). The CDR3 spans 13 residues. Looked up from germline, CDR1 is SGHNT and CDR2 is YYREEE (reference sequence). V lost 4 bases, J lost 4 bases, and 11 bases lay in between. CDR3 nucleotides: TGTGCCAGCAGCGTGCAGGGGTTCACTGAAGCTTTCTTT. Translated: CASSVQGFTEAFF.

This clone was observed a few times. The chain is built from TRBV11-2 and TRBJ2-4; D gene uncertain. Between the trimmed V and J ends, which lost 5 bases and 1 base, there was a span of 15 bases. Germline assignment: CDR1 SGHAT and CDR2 FQNNGV. The CDR3 consists of 16 residues. The CDR3 sequence is CASSVSSSVAKNIQYF. CDR3 in DNA: TGTGCCAGCAGCGTTAGCTCCTCGGTGGCCAAAAACATTCAGTACTTC.

The chain joins TRBV10-3 to TRBJ1-5, with D tentatively TRBD1 (5 bases). This CDR3 is built from 15 residues. Germline V gene data show CDR1 as ENHRY and CDR2 as SYGVKD. Trimming took 5 bases from V and 0 from J, leaving 11 bases between them. The CDR3 DNA is TGTGCCATCAGTTCGACAGAAGGTAGCAATCAGCCCCAGCATTTT. This encodes CAISSTEGSNQPQHF.

The genes are TRBV3-1 (or the pseudogene TRBV3-2) and TRBJ2-5, with TRBD2 identical over 12 bases. Germline trimming cut 6 bases from V and 5 bases from J; bases unmatched to any gene: 7. The CDR3 spans 15 residues. Germline assignment: CDR1 LGHDT and CDR2 YNNKEL (reference sequence). The chain's CDR3 is CASRSLAGGLETQYF. The CDR3 DNA reads TGTGCCAGCAGGTCTCTAGCGGGAGGGTTGGAGACCCAGTACTTC.

The gene calls are TRBV5-4 and TRBJ2-7; 7 bases fit TRBD2. J lost 4 bases, V lost 10 bases, and 17 bases had no gene match. There are 15 residues in the CDR3. Germline loops: CDR1 SGHNT, CDR2 YYREEE (reference sequence). CDR3 amino acids: CAAADGRAGSYEQYF. The CDR3 DNA reads as TGTGCCGCGGCCGATGGGCGAGCGGGGAGTTACGAGCAGTACTTC.

This chain connects TRBV11-2 to TRBJ1-1; perhaps TRBD1 as D (6 bases). The CDR3 length is 14 residues. Germline CDR1 is SGHAT and CDR2 is FQNNGV. V lost 1 base and J lost 2, with 8 bases in between. Here the CDR3 reads CASSLGRGNTEAFF. The CDR3 DNA is TGTGCCAGCAGCTTAGGCAGGGGAAACACTGAAGCTTTCTTT.

The chain is built from TRBV13 and TRBJ1-1; no firm D call. The CDR3 contains 10 residues. The germline V gene has CDR1 PRHDT and CDR2 FYEKMQ (reference sequence). V was trimmed by 1 base and J by 10 bases, leaving 4 bases between them. CDR3 sequence reads: CASSLVGAFF. The CDR3 coding sequence is TGTGCCAGCAGCTTAGTCGGAGCTTTCTTT.

The sample holds one count of this clone. The rearrangement links TRBV5-5 to TRBJ1-4; D unclear. The germline V and J ends were trimmed by 4 bases and 6 bases, with 16 bases remaining between them. The CDR3 is made up of 15 amino acids. Germline V gives CDR1 SGHKS, CDR2 YYEKEE (reference sequence). The CDR3: CASSPSPVADEKLFF. CDR3 coding DNA: TGTGCCAGCAGCCCTTCGCCGGTCGCCGATGAAAAACTGTTTTTT.

The chain carries TRBV10-2 and TRBJ2-5; 11 bases map to TRBD2. V shed 9 bases, J shed 1 base, and the junction held 10 bases outside the gene matches. CDR1 is WSHSY and CDR2 is SAAADI in the germline V gene. The CDR3 totals 16 residues. The CDR3 protein is CASSGGALRAQETQYF. CDR3 DNA: TGCGCCAGTAGCGGGGGGGCCCTCCGGGCCCAAGAGACCCAGTACTTC.

CDR3 in amino acids: CASSSILAGNYNEQFF. DNA of the CDR3: TGTGCCAGCAGTTCGATCCTAGCGGGGAACTACAATGAGCAGTTCTTC. The gene calls are TRBV6-2 or TRBV6-3 and TRBJ2-1; 9 nucleotides align to TRBD2. The CDR3 loop spans 16 amino acids. V gave up 4 bases and J gave up 3 bases; unmatched junction bases: 7. The germline gives CDR1 MNHEY, CDR2 SVGEGT.

The genes are TRBV7-9 and TRBJ2-5; weak D call: TRBD2 (6 bases). This CDR3 has 16 residues. Trimming stripped 5 bases from V and 4 bases from J, with 20 bases between. Germline CDR1 is SEHNR and CDR2 is FQNEAQ (reference sequence). Here the CDR3 DNA reads TGTGCCAGCAGCGCAGACCTCAGGAGGGCCGGAGAGACCCAGTACTTC. It codes for CASSADLRRAGETQYF.

This chain links TRBV6-5 with TRBJ1-2; TRBD1 might be the D (6 bases). The CDR3 extends over 14 amino acids. Per germline, CDR1 MNHEY and CDR2 SVGAGI. Deletions cut 7 bases from V and 4 bases from J, with 16 bases between. This chain's CDR3 is CASIKTGALYGYTF. The CDR3 coding sequence is TGTGCCAGCATTAAGACAGGAGCACTCTATGGCTACACCTTC.

This chain links TRBV13 with TRBJ2-7; 7 bases are a match to TRBD1. This CDR3 contains 14 residues. Germline V gene sequence: CDR1 PRHDT, CDR2 FYEKMQ (reference sequence). V lost 2 bases and J lost 2; bases outside the gene matches: 3. This CDR3 is CASSLWDRPYEQYF. The CDR3 nucleotides read TGTGCCAGCAGCTTATGGGACAGACCCTACGAGCAGTACTTC.

The V call is TRBV6-5, the J call TRBJ2-1; the match to TRBD2 covers 9 bases. CDR1 is MNHEY and CDR2 is SVGAGI in the germline V gene. V dropped 4 bases and J dropped 4; count of bases not matched to a gene: 5. This CDR3 is built from 15 residues. The CDR3 is CASSSAGLAYNEQFF. The CDR3 DNA sequence: TGTGCCAGCAGTTCTGCGGGACTAGCTTACAATGAGCAGTTCTTC.

The chain's CDR3 is CASSLYGSGELFF. The CDR3, as DNA: TGTGCCAGCAGCTTATATGGTAGCGGGGAGCTGTTTTTT. V usage is TRBV7-9 and J usage is TRBJ2-2; D is unclear. Germline V lookup: CDR1 SEHNR, CDR2 FQNEAQ (reference sequence). This CDR3 region has 13 residues. Trimming pared 2 bases from V and 7 bases from J, leaving 8 bases between.

V gene TRBV9 combines with J gene TRBJ2-1, with a tentative D call TRBD2 (6 bases). With 4 bases removed from V and 12 bases from J, the gap between germline ends came to 26 bases. The CDR3 spans 16 residues. Germline V gene sequence: CDR1 SGDLS, CDR2 YYNGEE. As DNA, the CDR3 is TGTGCCAGCAGCCCCCCCGGGACTTGGGCCGGCGGGGTGCAGTTCTTC. Amino acid sequence: CASSPPGTWAGGVQFF. Full variable domain (outside the CDR3, taken from reference TRBV9 and TRBJ2-1): DSGVTQTPKHLITATGQRVTLRCSPRSGDLSVYWYQQSLDQGLQFLIQYYNGEERAKGNILERFSAQQFPDLHSELNLSSLELGDSALYFCASSPPGTWAGGVQFFGPGTRLTVL.

The chain is built from TRBV27 and TRBJ2-7; 8 nucleotides line up with TRBD2. This CDR3 is built from 15 residues. J gave up 6 bases and V 6 bases, and 13 bases lay outside the gene matches. Germline loops: CDR1 MNHEY, CDR2 SMNVEV (reference sequence). This CDR3 is CASRTSTGTRGEQYF. CDR3 DNA sequence: TGTGCCAGCAGAACATCCACCGGGACTAGGGGCGAGCAGTACTTC.

The chain is built from TRBV19 and TRBJ2-3; 8 nucleotides agree with TRBD2. V lost 4 bases to trimming and J lost 4 bases; unmatched junction nucleotides: 10. The CDR3 extends over 16 amino acids. CDR1 and CDR2 (germline): LNHDA, SQIVND (reference sequence). CDR3 sequence (DNA): TGTGCCAGTAGTACCCGCCAAGCGGGGGCCGCAGATACGCAGTATTTT. The encoded protein is CASSTRQAGAADTQYF.

The rearrangement links TRBV7-9 to TRBJ1-5; D unresolved. CDR3 length: 13 amino acids. In germline, CDR1 is SEHNR, CDR2 FQNEAQ (reference sequence). Trimming took off 3 bases at V and 5 bases at J, with 8 bases between the two ends. Written as DNA, the CDR3 is TGTGCCAGCAGCTTGTCTTCGTATCAGCCCCAGCATTTT. This gives the protein CASSLSSYQPQHF.

Only a few counts were recorded for this clone. The chain combines TRBV5-8 with TRBJ2-1; perhaps TRBD2 as D (6 bases). The ends were cut back, 4 bases at V and 5 bases at J, with 10 bases in the middle. The CDR3 extends over 13 amino acids. Looked up from germline, CDR1 is SGHTS and CDR2 is YDEGEE. The CDR3 reads CASSREYHNEQFF. The DNA of the CDR3 is TGTGCCAGCAGCCGGGAGTACCACAATGAGCAGTTCTTC. Together with reference TRBV5-8 and TRBJ2-1, the CDR3 gives the full variable domain: EAGVTQSPTHLIKTRGQQATLRCSPISGHTSVYWYQQALGLGLQFLLWYDEGEERNRGNFPPRFSGRQFPNYSSELNVNALELEDSALYLCASSREYHNEQFFGPGTRLTVL.

The chain carries TRBV3-1 (or the pseudogene TRBV3-2) and TRBJ1-1, with TRBD1 matching over 7 bases. The CDR3 is made up of 14 amino acids. Germline V CDR1 and CDR2: LGHDT, YNNKEL (reference sequence). J was trimmed by 8 bases and V by 4 bases; bases with no gene match: 10. The DNA for the CDR3 is TGTGCCAGCAGCCCGCAGGGCAGGGGGTTGGAAGCTTTCTTT. The encoded protein is CASSPQGRGLEAFF.

This chain joins TRBV3-1 (or the pseudogene TRBV3-2) and TRBJ2-5; TRBD2 aligns across 13 bases. Germline loops: CDR1 LGHDT, CDR2 YNNKEL (reference sequence). This CDR3 has 15 residues. Unmatched junction bases numbered 2, after V lost 3 bases and J lost 4 bases. The CDR3 DNA reads TGTGCCAGCAGCCAGGGACTAGCGGGATTAGAGACCCAGTACTTC. As protein: CASSQGLAGLETQYF.

This clone was counted a few times. The V and J genes are TRBV2 and TRBJ1-5; 7 bases line up with TRBD1. Germline V gene lookup returns CDR1 SNHLY and CDR2 FYNNEI. CDR3 size: 14 residues. The junction had 7 bases not matched to a gene; V was cut back by 7 bases and J by 4 bases. CDR3 DNA sequence: TGTGCCAGCAAAGGGGGACAGAATAATCAGCCCCAGCATTTT. It translates to CASKGGQNNQPQHF. The full variable domain, completed using reference TRBV2 and TRBJ1-5, is EPEVTQTPSHQVTQMGQEVILRCVPISNHLYFYWYRQILGQKVEFLVSFYNNEISEKSEIFDDQFSVERPDGSNFTLKIRSTKLEDSAMYFCASKGGQNNQPQHFGDGTRLSIL.

The DNA of the CDR3 is TGCGCCAGCAGCCAATTAGGGACTAGCGGGAGTAACTCATATAATGAGCAGTTCTTC. It encodes CASSQLGTSGSNSYNEQFF. This rearrangement joins TRBV4-1 to TRBJ2-1, with TRBD2 matching over 14 bases. The CDR3 runs to 19 residues. The V gene's germline CDR1 is MGHRA and CDR2 YSYEKL. Trimming took 2 bases from V and 7 from J; bases not matched to a gene: 13.

The J gene is TRBJ2-5, the V gene TRBV5-1; 7 bases align to TRBD1. The length of the CDR3 is 14 residues. V shed 4 bases, J shed 5 bases, and the junction held 8 bases outside the gene matches. Germline CDR1 SGHRS, CDR2 YFSETQ. The CDR3 here is CASSPGQATETQYF. The CDR3 nucleotides read TGCGCCAGCAGCCCAGGACAGGCCACTGAGACCCAGTACTTC.

This clone was observed once. The rearrangement links TRBV6-4 to TRBJ2-3, with D possibly TRBD2 on 5 matching bases. The CDR3 sequence is 15 residues long. Trimming removed 6 bases from V and 0 bases from J, with 13 bases in between. The germline CDR1 and CDR2 sequences are MRHNA and SNTAGT. CDR3 sequence reads: CASSWTESSTDTQYF. CDR3 coding DNA: TGTGCCAGCAGCTGGACTGAATCTAGCACAGATACGCAGTATTTT.

The rearrangement links TRBV12-2 to TRBJ1-2; TRBD1 is the table's D call, not checked against the DNA. TRBV12-2 is given as a pseudogene. The length of the CDR3 is 17 residues. CDR3 sequence (DNA): TGTGCAAGTCGCTTCAACTACCTTGACAGGGGGCTTGGTGGCTACACCTTC. It codes for CASRFNYLDRGLGGYTF.